A selection of T cell receptor beta chains follows, all from one sample in a study of OX40 agonist ivuxolimab in advanced cancers. Assay: immunoSEQ multiplex PCR; the TCRdb copy retains only in-frame clones and omits some. The sample carries 55,000 to 85,000 clones, about 91% recorded once. The sequences come from CD4+ or CD8+ T cells sorted from blood, collected in a trial of the OX40 agonist ivuxolimab. The receptors were sampled from an adult with an advanced solid tumor such as melanoma, head and neck, liver or kidney cancer. Both conserved end residues are part of each CDR3. The D gene is left open where the match is weak. For some rows the clone size is stated as once, few or many, or as a class when expanded; others skip it.

CDR3aa: CASSEGTPGVNEQFF
CDR3nt: TGTGCCAGCAGTGAGGGGACCCCAGGGGTCAATGAGCAGTTCTTC
len: 15
v_gene: TRBV6-4
j_gene: TRBJ2-1
d_gene: -
abundance: -

CDR3aa: CASSLGAGIGELFF
CDR3nt: TGCGCCAGCAGCTTGGGTGCCGGAATCGGGGAGCTGTTTTTT
len: 14
v_gene: TRBV5-1
j_gene: TRBJ2-2
d_gene: -
abundance: -

CDR3aa: CSVEGQGSEQYF
CDR3nt: TGCAGCGTGGAGGGTCAGGGATCCGAGCAGTACTTC
len: 12
v_gene: TRBV29-1
j_gene: TRBJ2-7
d_gene: -
abundance: -

CDR3aa: CASSPAVAGYNEQFF
CDR3nt: TGTGCCAGCAGCCCGGCGGTAGCGGGATACAATGAGCAGTTCTTC
len: 15
v_gene: TRBV7-8
j_gene: TRBJ2-1
d_gene: TRBD2
abundance: -

CDR3aa: CASSEPGTSYEQYF
CDR3nt: TGTGCCAGCAGTGAGCCCGGGACAAGCTACGAGCAGTACTTC
len: 14
v_gene: TRBV25-1
j_gene: TRBJ2-7
d_gene: -
abundance: -

CDR3aa: CASSVREGAGELFF
CDR3nt: TGTGCCAGCAGTGTGCGGGAGGGCGCCGGGGAGCTGTTTTTT
len: 14
v_gene: TRBV2
j_gene: TRBJ2-2
d_gene: TRBD2
abundance: -

CDR3aa: CASSPGTGGTGELFF
CDR3nt: TGTGCCAGCAGCCCCGGGACAGGGGGGACCGGGGAGCTGTTTTTT
len: 15
v_gene: TRBV11-2
j_gene: TRBJ2-2
d_gene: TRBD1
abundance: -

CDR3aa: CATTGPNERKLFF
CDR3nt: TGTGCCACCACAGGGCCTAACGAGAGGAAACTGTTTTTT
len: 13
v_gene: TRBV2
j_gene: TRBJ1-4
d_gene: -
abundance: -

CDR3aa: CASSFTGWEQYF
CDR3nt: TGTGCCAGCAGCTTCACAGGTTGGGAGCAGTACTTC
len: 12
v_gene: TRBV5-8
j_gene: TRBJ2-7
d_gene: -
abundance: -

CDR3aa: CASSLRGRLFNEQFF
CDR3nt: TGTGCCAGCAGTTTACGCGGGAGGCTTTTTAATGAGCAGTTCTTC
len: 15
v_gene: TRBV28
j_gene: TRBJ2-1
d_gene: TRBD2
abundance: -

CDR3aa: CASSVGHLTEAFF
CDR3nt: TGTGCCAGCAGCGTAGGGCACCTCACTGAAGCTTTCTTT
len: 13
v_gene: TRBV9
j_gene: TRBJ1-1
d_gene: -
abundance: -

CDR3aa: CASRRQLSGANVLTF
CDR3nt: TGTGCCAGCAGGCGACAGCTCTCTGGGGCCAACGTCCTGACTTTC
len: 15
v_gene: TRBV6-1
j_gene: TRBJ2-6
d_gene: -
abundance: -

CDR3aa: CASSHGVGEQFF
CDR3nt: TGTGCCAGCTCACATGGTGTAGGTGAGCAGTTCTTC
len: 12
v_gene: TRBV18
j_gene: TRBJ2-1
d_gene: -
abundance: once

CDR3aa: CASSPDPSYEQYF
CDR3nt: TGTGCCAGCAGCCCCGACCCTTCCTACGAGCAGTACTTC
len: 13
v_gene: TRBV2
j_gene: TRBJ2-7
d_gene: -
abundance: -

CDR3aa: CASSQPGQATDTQYF
CDR3nt: TGTGCCAGCAGCCAACCGGGACAGGCCACAGATACGCAGTATTTT
len: 15
v_gene: TRBV7-6
j_gene: TRBJ2-3
d_gene: TRBD1
abundance: -

CDR3aa: CASSLDQGRLETQYF
CDR3nt: TGCGCCAGCAGCTTGGATCAGGGGCGCCTAGAGACCCAGTACTTC
len: 15
v_gene: TRBV5-1
j_gene: TRBJ2-5
d_gene: -
abundance: -

CDR3aa: CASNPQGSNQPQHF
CDR3nt: TGTGCCAGTAACCCACAGGGTAGCAATCAGCCCCAGCATTTT
len: 14
v_gene: TRBV19
j_gene: TRBJ1-5
d_gene: -
abundance: -

CDR3aa: CASRQTGVGTEAFF
CDR3nt: TGCGCCAGCAGGCAGACCGGGGTAGGAACTGAAGCTTTCTTT
len: 14
v_gene: TRBV5-1
j_gene: TRBJ1-1
d_gene: -
abundance: few

CDR3aa: CASSIGTLGTGELFF
CDR3nt: TGTGCCAGTAGTATAGGGACGTTAGGCACCGGGGAGCTGTTTTTT
len: 15
v_gene: TRBV19
j_gene: TRBJ2-2
d_gene: -
abundance: once

CDR3aa: CASSRPGTGRNTEAFF
CDR3nt: TGTGCCAGCAGCCGTCCCGGGACAGGGAGGAACACTGAAGCTTTCTTT
len: 16
v_gene: TRBV28
j_gene: TRBJ1-1
d_gene: TRBD1
abundance: -

CDR3aa: CASSPGLANTGELFF
CDR3nt: TGTGCCAGCAGCCCGGGACTAGCGAACACCGGGGAGCTGTTTTTT
len: 15
v_gene: TRBV2
j_gene: TRBJ2-2
d_gene: TRBD2
abundance: -

CDR3aa: CAWRGRDPLWPQHF
CDR3nt: TGTGCCTGGCGAGGCAGGGACCCGCTTTGGCCCCAGCATTTT
len: 14
v_gene: TRBV30
j_gene: TRBJ1-5
d_gene: -
abundance: -

CDR3aa: CASIRQVSGNTIYF
CDR3nt: TGTGCCAGCATCCGACAGGTCTCTGGAAACACCATATATTTT
len: 14
v_gene: TRBV28
j_gene: TRBJ1-3
d_gene: -
abundance: -

CDR3aa: CASSALGEMNTEAFF
CDR3nt: TGTGCCAGCAGTGCATTGGGGGAGATGAACACTGAAGCTTTCTTT
len: 15
v_gene: TRBV25-1
j_gene: TRBJ1-1
d_gene: -
abundance: -

CDR3aa: CAWTGGTTGGTEAFF
CDR3nt: TGTGCCTGGACTGGCGGAACCACAGGGGGGACTGAAGCTTTCTTT
len: 15
v_gene: TRBV30
j_gene: TRBJ1-1
d_gene: TRBD1
abundance: -

CDR3aa: CASSQEGGGRISGELFF
CDR3nt: TGCGCCAGCAGCCAAGAAGGGGGGGGCAGGATCTCCGGGGAGCTGTTTTTT
len: 17
v_gene: TRBV4-1
j_gene: TRBJ2-2
d_gene: -
abundance: -

CDR3aa: CATKPSDSGPYEQYF
CDR3nt: TGTGCCACTAAGCCCTCCGACAGCGGACCCTACGAGCAGTACTTC
len: 15
v_gene: TRBV19
j_gene: TRBJ2-7
d_gene: -
abundance: -

CDR3aa: CATRAAGGYNEQFF
CDR3nt: TGTGCCACCCGCGCAGCGGGGGGCTACAATGAGCAGTTCTTC
len: 14
v_gene: TRBV15
j_gene: TRBJ2-1
d_gene: TRBD2
abundance: -

CDR3aa: CATSGTADTEAFF
CDR3nt: TGTGCCACCTCCGGGACGGCGGACACTGAAGCTTTCTTT
len: 13
v_gene: TRBV15
j_gene: TRBJ1-1
d_gene: -
abundance: -

CDR3aa: CASSFNPGTRPSYEQYF
CDR3nt: TGTGCCAGCAGCTTCAACCCCGGGACTAGACCCTCCTACGAGCAGTACTTC
len: 17
v_gene: TRBV7-2
j_gene: TRBJ2-7
d_gene: TRBD2
abundance: -

CDR3aa: CASSLAAGRGDTQYF
CDR3nt: TGCGCCAGCAGCTTGGCGGCGGGACGAGGAGATACGCAGTATTTT
len: 15
v_gene: TRBV5-1
j_gene: TRBJ2-3
d_gene: -
abundance: -

CDR3aa: CSVEAGLSYGYTF
CDR3nt: TGCAGCGTTGAAGCCGGGCTGAGCTATGGCTACACCTTC
len: 13
v_gene: TRBV29-1
j_gene: TRBJ1-2
d_gene: -
abundance: -

CDR3aa: CASSVGTGGNTIYF
CDR3nt: TGTGCCAGCAGCGTAGGGACCGGTGGAAACACCATATATTTT
len: 14
v_gene: TRBV2
j_gene: TRBJ1-3
d_gene: -
abundance: -

CDR3aa: CASGWAQAAKNIQYF
CDR3nt: TGTGCCAGCGGGTGGGCACAGGCGGCCAAAAACATTCAGTACTTC
len: 15
v_gene: TRBV5-5
j_gene: TRBJ2-4
d_gene: -
abundance: -

CDR3aa: CASRLGQGLSYGYTF
CDR3nt: TGTGCCAGTAGGTTGGGACAGGGACTTAGCTATGGCTACACCTTC
len: 15
v_gene: TRBV2
j_gene: TRBJ1-2
d_gene: TRBD1
abundance: once

CDR3aa: CASSKTGEAVAKNIQYF
CDR3nt: TGTGCCAGCAGCAAGACAGGGGAAGCGGTAGCCAAAAACATTCAGTACTTC
len: 17
v_gene: TRBV11-2
j_gene: TRBJ2-4
d_gene: TRBD1
abundance: -

CDR3aa: CASSATTGVNEQFF
CDR3nt: TGCGCCAGCAGCGCGACCACAGGGGTCAATGAGCAGTTCTTC
len: 14
v_gene: TRBV5-1
j_gene: TRBJ2-1
d_gene: TRBD1
abundance: -

CDR3aa: CAWSSQGAGNQPQHF
CDR3nt: TGTGCCTGGAGTTCTCAGGGGGCCGGCAATCAGCCCCAGCATTTT
len: 15
v_gene: TRBV30
j_gene: TRBJ1-5
d_gene: TRBD1
abundance: -

CDR3aa: CASSLETGVYGYTF
CDR3nt: TGCGCCAGCAGCTTGGAGACAGGGGTCTATGGCTACACCTTC
len: 14
v_gene: TRBV5-1
j_gene: TRBJ1-2
d_gene: TRBD1
abundance: -

CDR3aa: CASSLYSGGPYEQYF
CDR3nt: TGTGCCAGCAGTTTATATAGCGGGGGACCTTACGAGCAGTACTTC
len: 15
v_gene: TRBV27
j_gene: TRBJ2-7
d_gene: TRBD2
abundance: -

CDR3aa: CASSPMGGGFGYTF
CDR3nt: TGTGCCAGCAGCCCCATGGGGGGAGGTTTCGGCTACACCTTC
len: 14
v_gene: TRBV7-8
j_gene: TRBJ1-2
d_gene: -
abundance: -

CDR3aa: CASSLAGELFF
CDR3nt: TGTGCCAGCAGCTTAGCCGGGGAGCTGTTTTTT
len: 11
v_gene: TRBV7-9
j_gene: TRBJ2-2
d_gene: -
abundance: -

CDR3aa: CASSLVRTYNEQFF
CDR3nt: TGTGCCAGCAGCTTAGTAAGGACATACAATGAGCAGTTCTTC
len: 14
v_gene: TRBV7-8
j_gene: TRBJ2-1
d_gene: -
abundance: -

CDR3aa: CASSLTPTHTYEQYF
CDR3nt: TGTGCCAGCAGTTTAACTCCCACACATACCTACGAGCAGTACTTC
len: 15
v_gene: TRBV28
j_gene: TRBJ2-7
d_gene: -
abundance: -

CDR3aa: CASSFLAGSYNEQFF
CDR3nt: TGTGCCAGCAGCTTCCTAGCGGGTTCCTACAATGAGCAGTTCTTC
len: 15
v_gene: TRBV11-2
j_gene: TRBJ2-1
d_gene: TRBD2
abundance: -

CDR3aa: CASSLDTGTSQPQHF
CDR3nt: TGCGCCAGCAGCCTTGATACGGGAACATCTCAGCCCCAGCATTTT
len: 15
v_gene: TRBV5-1
j_gene: TRBJ1-5
d_gene: -
abundance: -

CDR3aa: CASSESTTGRNEQFF
CDR3nt: TGCGCCAGCAGTGAGTCGACTACAGGGAGGAATGAGCAGTTCTTC
len: 15
v_gene: TRBV10-1
j_gene: TRBJ2-1
d_gene: -
abundance: -

CDR3aa: CASSSLGGGTEQFF
CDR3nt: TGCGCCAGCAGCTCCCTTGGGGGGGGCACTGAGCAGTTCTTC
len: 14
v_gene: TRBV5-1
j_gene: TRBJ2-1
d_gene: -
abundance: -

CDR3aa: CASSWARQGANYGYTF
CDR3nt: TGTGCCAGCAGTTGGGCGCGGCAGGGGGCTAACTATGGCTACACCTTC
len: 16
v_gene: TRBV6-6
j_gene: TRBJ1-2
d_gene: TRBD1
abundance: once

CDR3aa: CAWIELAEAFF
CDR3nt: TGTGCCTGGATTGAGCTCGCTGAAGCTTTCTTT
len: 11
v_gene: TRBV30
j_gene: TRBJ1-1
d_gene: -
abundance: -

CDR3aa: CASSAGFEAFF
CDR3nt: TGTGCCAGCAGTGCGGGGTTTGAAGCTTTCTTT
len: 11
v_gene: TRBV25-1
j_gene: TRBJ1-1
d_gene: -
abundance: -

CDR3aa: CASSRDRVYSPLHF
CDR3nt: TGTGCCAGCAGCCGGGACAGGGTTTACTCACCCCTCCACTTT
len: 14
v_gene: TRBV6-5
j_gene: TRBJ1-6
d_gene: TRBD1
abundance: -

CDR3aa: CASSQVRDRVGANYGYTF
CDR3nt: TGTGCCAGCAGCCAAGTCCGGGACAGGGTAGGGGCTAACTATGGCTACACCTTC
len: 18
v_gene: TRBV4-2
j_gene: TRBJ1-2
d_gene: TRBD1
abundance: once

CDR3aa: CASSSGHGTSGMYEQYF
CDR3nt: TGTGCCAGCAGCTCCGGTCACGGGACTAGCGGGATGTACGAGCAGTACTTC
len: 17
v_gene: TRBV13
j_gene: TRBJ2-7
d_gene: TRBD2
abundance: -

CDR3aa: CASSKGLAGITDTQYF
CDR3nt: TGTGCCAGCAGCAAAGGACTAGCGGGGATCACAGATACGCAGTATTTT
len: 16
v_gene: TRBV7-6
j_gene: TRBJ2-3
d_gene: TRBD2
abundance: -

CDR3aa: CASSAPGVLGGQPQHF
CDR3nt: TGTGCCAGCAGTGCCCCAGGGGTTTTAGGAGGGCAGCCCCAGCATTTT
len: 16
v_gene: TRBV2
j_gene: TRBJ1-5
d_gene: -
abundance: -

CDR3aa: CASSETLREPQHF
CDR3nt: TGTGCCAGCAGTGAAACCCTTAGGGAGCCCCAGCATTTT
len: 13
v_gene: TRBV6-5
j_gene: TRBJ1-5
d_gene: -
abundance: -

CDR3aa: CASSPEGGGWGKNIQYF
CDR3nt: TGTGCCAGCAGCCCGGAGGGTGGGGGTTGGGGCAAAAACATTCAGTACTTC
len: 17
v_gene: TRBV5-6
j_gene: TRBJ2-4
d_gene: -
abundance: few

CDR3aa: CASSPPGQYSNQPQHF
CDR3nt: TGTGCCAGCAGCCCACCGGGACAGTATAGCAATCAGCCCCAGCATTTT
len: 16
v_gene: TRBV7-8
j_gene: TRBJ1-5
d_gene: TRBD1
abundance: -